This record covers a single TCR beta chain. Repertoires were generated with immunoSEQ multiplex PCR, while TCRdb's copy carries only in-frame clones and drops some. The sample yields tens of thousands of clones, approximately 83% seen once. Autoimmune disease history or systemic immunosuppression led to patients being barred. Peripheral blood came from all dose cohorts at three timepoints. The data were obtained in a study of OX40 agonist ivuxolimab in advanced cancers. Study-level information: A partial response was reached by three patients: one with hepatocellular carcinoma and two with cutaneous melanoma.

V was clipped by 7 bases and J by 5 bases, with 11 bases between them. CDR3 length equals 13 residues. Germline lookup yields CDR1 SNHLY and CDR2 FYNNEI. The rearrangement joins TRBV2 to TRBJ2-2; D is possibly TRBD2 (5 bases). Sequencing used CD4+ or CD8+ T cells sorted from blood, obtained in a trial of the OX40 agonist ivuxolimab. The TCR sequence derives from an adult with an advanced solid tumor such as melanoma, head and neck, liver or kidney cancer. CDR3 DNA: TGTGCCAGCAACGAGGGTTGGACCGGGGAGCTGTTTTTT. Encoded protein: CASNEGWTGELFF.